What follows are 23 T cell receptor beta chains derived from one specimen sequenced in a study of CD8 T cells in ankylosing spondylitis. TCRdb re-called the 5' RACE reads with MiXCR, one entry per CDR3 protein. The sample lists 120,000 to 150,000 distinct CDR3 sequences, roughly 8% occurring once. The sequenced material came from synovial fluid, either unsorted or a sorted T cell fraction (not recorded which). These receptors originate from a male donor with ankylosing spondylitis.

This clonotype was picked up many times. In nucleotides, the CDR3 is TGTGCCAGCAGCTTCACAGGGAGTTCTGGAAACACCATATATTTT. Protein product: CASSFTGSSGNTIYF. The gene calls are TRBV7-2 and TRBJ1-3, with a tentative D call TRBD1 (6 bases). Germline CDR1 reads SGHTA; CDR2 reads FQGNSA. CDR3 size: 15 residues. The V end was cut by 3 bases, the J end by 1 base, with 10 bases between.

This clonotype was counted ten times or more. The chain recombines TRBV14 with TRBJ1-4; 7 positions match TRBD1. Germline V lookup: CDR1 SGHDN, CDR2 FVKESK. This CDR3 spans 15 amino acids. Germline trimming cut 4 bases from V and 4 bases from J; bases unmatched to any gene: 6. As DNA, the CDR3 is TGTGCCAGCAGCCGACCGGGACAGTATAATGAAAAACTGTTTTTT. It is translated as CASSRPGQYNEKLFF. The entire variable domain, with the rest obtained from reference TRBV14 and TRBJ1-4, is as follows: EAGVTQFPSHSVIEKGQTVTLRCDPISGHDNLYWYRRVMGKEIKFLLHFVKESKQDESGMPNNRFLAERTGGTYSTLKVQPAELEDSGVYFCASSRPGQYNEKLFFGSGTQLSVL.

The chain uses TRBV20-1 and TRBJ2-7, with TRBD1 matching 9 bases. The CDR3 length is 14 residues. The ends lost 3 bases at V and 3 bases at J; junction bases unmatched: 6. Germline V gene sequence: CDR1 DFQATT, CDR2 SNEGSKA (reference sequence). The CDR3 protein is CSARKQGAHYEQYF. Written as DNA, the CDR3 is TGCAGTGCTAGGAAACAGGGGGCCCACTACGAGCAGTACTTC.

This clonotype has just a few counts. The DNA of the CDR3 is TGTGCCAGCAGACGGACTAGCTCCTACAATGAGCAGTTCTTC. The encoded protein is CASRRTSSYNEQFF. The chain carries TRBV7-6 and TRBJ2-1; 7 positions agree with TRBD2. The V gene's germline CDR1 is SGHVS and CDR2 FNYEAQ. The CDR3 is made up of 14 amino acids. Trimming cost V 6 bases and J 0 bases; bases outside gene matches: 2.

This clonotype appeared a few times. The V and J genes are TRBV18 and TRBJ1-1; 8 bases agree with TRBD1. The J segment lost 3 bases and the V segment lost 4 bases, leaving 4 bases of the junction unmatched. CDR1 and CDR2 (germline): KGHSH, LQKENI. This CDR3 is built from 14 residues. The CDR3 sequence is CASSRTDRDTEAFF. CDR3 DNA sequence: TGTGCCAGCTCACGTACGGACAGGGACACTGAAGCTTTCTTT.

This clonotype was recorded many times. The chain recombines TRBV3-1 with TRBJ2-5; D is uncertain. Trimming pared 5 bases from V and 5 bases from J, leaving 18 bases between. The CDR3 extends over 15 amino acids. The germline V gene has CDR1 LGHDT and CDR2 YNNKEL (reference sequence). The CDR3 protein is CASSDRLGIDETQYF. The CDR3, as DNA: TGTGCCAGCAGCGATAGACTGGGGATAGATGAGACCCAGTACTTC.

This clonotype has just a few counts. The chain recombines TRBV27 with TRBJ2-1, with D tentatively TRBD1 or TRBD2 (6 bases each). This CDR3 is 13 amino acids long. Germline CDR1 and CDR2: MNHEY and SMNVEV (reference sequence). Trimming shortened V by 5 bases and J by 8 bases, and 13 bases separated the two germline ends. The CDR3 nucleotides are TGTGCCAGCAGTAACGGGGGCGGGTATGAGCAGTTCTTC. Its translation: CASSNGGGYEQFF.

This clonotype was counted between two and nine times. The chain uses TRBV7-8 and TRBJ2-3; D is perhaps TRBD2 (6 bases). The CDR3 consists of 16 residues. The ends were cut back, 5 bases at V and 8 bases at J, with 23 bases in the middle. The germline CDR1 and CDR2 sequences are SGHVS and FQNEAQ. CDR3 sequence: CASSPVGGLAGGTQYF. CDR3 sequence (DNA): TGTGCCAGCAGCCCAGTGGGCGGGCTAGCCGGGGGTACGCAGTATTTT.

This clonotype has at least ten counts. The chain couples TRBV6-5 to TRBJ2-7; D gene ambiguous. The CDR3 is 15 residues long. Between the trimmed V and J ends, which lost 3 bases and 4 bases, there was a span of 16 bases. CDR1 and CDR2 (germline): MNHEY, SVGAGI. The CDR3 coding sequence is TGTGCCAGCAGTTATAGCCCTCCCGGGCTTTACGAGCAGTACTTC. Translated, it gives CASSYSPPGLYEQYF.

The chain links TRBV19 to TRBJ2-6; 7 positions agree with TRBD2. The CDR3 consists of 15 residues. Germline V gene sequence: CDR1 LNHDA, CDR2 SQIVND (reference sequence). The J segment lost 2 bases and the V segment lost 7 bases, leaving 5 bases of the junction unmatched. As DNA, the CDR3 is TGTGCCAGTAATTCTCGGGAGGCTGGGGCCAACGTCCTGACTTTC. Translation: CASNSREAGANVLTF.

There are many counts of this clonotype. The J gene is TRBJ2-3, the V gene TRBV4-1; D is undetermined. V was cut by 1 base and J by 6 bases, with 14 bases left in between. The CDR3 is 15 residues long. The germline V gene has CDR1 MGHRA and CDR2 YSYEKL. The CDR3 DNA follows: TGCGCCAGCAGCCAAGTTCCCCCCTTCGGGGATACGCAGTATTTT. Translation gives CASSQVPPFGDTQYF.

Many counts were recorded for this clonotype. This chain connects TRBV6-2 or TRBV6-3 to TRBJ2-7; D unclear. V lost 8 bases, J lost 1 base, and 9 bases lay in between. The length of the CDR3 is 12 residues. The germline V gene encodes CDR1 MNHEY and CDR2 SVGEGT. In DNA, the CDR3 is TGTGCCAGCGGTTCGGCTTCCTACGAGCAGTACTTC. Its protein is CASGSASYEQYF.

This clonotype appeared a few times. V is TRBV7-9 and J is TRBJ1-4; D might be TRBD1 (5 bases). Trimming removed 5 bases from V and 5 bases from J, with 12 bases in between. Germline V lookup: CDR1 SEHNR, CDR2 FQNEAQ (reference sequence). The length of the CDR3 is 14 residues. The CDR3 loop is CASSPGLQNEKLFF. CDR3 DNA sequence: TGTGCCAGCAGCCCGGGACTCCAGAATGAAAAACTGTTTTTT.

Many counts were recorded for this clonotype. CDR3 DNA sequence: TGTGCCAGCAGCTCTCAGACAGGGAACCAAGAGACCCAGTACTTC. The encoded protein is CASSSQTGNQETQYF. The chain recombines TRBV7-2 with TRBJ2-5; 7 bases map to TRBD1. There are 15 residues in the CDR3. The germline CDR1 and CDR2 sequences are SGHTA and FQGNSA. The ends lost 4 bases at V and 0 bases at J; junction bases unmatched: 5.

This clonotype has ten or more counts. The gene calls are TRBV27 and TRBJ1-1, with a weak D call TRBD1 (6 bases). CDR1 is MNHEY, CDR2 SMNVEV, per germline (reference sequence). CDR3 size: 15 residues. V lost 7 bases, J lost 1 base, and 16 bases lay in between. The CDR3 DNA reads TGTGCCAGCACCGCCTGGGGGGCTAAGAACACTGAAGCTTTCTTT. It encodes CASTAWGAKNTEAFF.

The rearrangement joins TRBV12-3 or TRBV12-4 to TRBJ1-5, with D hard to call. The CDR3 is 14 amino acids. V was clipped by 5 bases and J by 0 bases, with 8 bases between them. CDR3 in amino acids: CASSPEYSNQPQHF. DNA for the CDR3: TGTGCCAGCAGTCCAGAATATAGCAATCAGCCCCAGCATTTT.

The chain links TRBV7-8 to TRBJ2-3, with D perhaps TRBD2 (6 bases). V was pared by 2 bases and J by 0 bases, with 12 bases between. Germline assignment: CDR1 SGHVS and CDR2 FQNEAQ. The CDR3 contains 16 residues. This CDR3 is CASSLRAGPSTDTQYF. CDR3 nucleotides: TGTGCCAGCAGCTTACGGGCGGGGCCCAGCACAGATACGCAGTATTTT.

This rearrangement joins TRBV19 to TRBJ1-5; D possibly corresponds to TRBD1 (5 bases). The CDR3 is 13 amino acids. The V gene lost 6 bases and the J gene lost 3 bases, with 9 bases spanning the gap. Germline assignment: CDR1 LNHDA and CDR2 SQIVND (reference sequence). The CDR3 nucleotides read TGTGCCAGTAGGTCGGGGCTCAATCAGCCCCAGCATTTT. It is translated as CASRSGLNQPQHF. Full variable domain (outside the CDR3, taken from reference TRBV19 and TRBJ1-5): DGGITQSPKYLFRKEGQNVTLSCEQNLNHDAMYWYRQDPGQGLRLIYYSQIVNDFQKGDIAEGYSVSREKKESFPLTVTSAQKNPTAFYLCASRSGLNQPQHFGDGTRLSIL.

The table lists this clonotype with many counts. The chain couples TRBV6-2 or TRBV6-3 to TRBJ1-3, with D hard to call. CDR3 length: 15 residues. The V end was cut by 6 bases, the J end by 0 bases, with 12 bases between. The germline gives CDR1 MNHEY, CDR2 SVGEGT. CDR3 nucleotide sequence: TGTGCCAGCAGCGCGGACGGACTCTCTGGAAACACCATATATTTT. Translating it yields CASSADGLSGNTIYF.

The V gene is TRBV5-6, the J gene TRBJ1-1; no firm D call. Trimming stripped 1 base from V and 6 bases from J, with 7 bases between. Germline V CDR1 and CDR2: SGHDT, YYEEEE. The CDR3 spans 12 residues. The CDR3 DNA reads TGTGCCAGCAGCTTGTGGGCAGCTGAAGCTTTCTTT. This encodes CASSLWAAEAFF.

Many counts were recorded for this clonotype. The CDR3 nucleotides read TGTGCCAGCAGCAGAGCCTCATGGGGGGGTGAGCAGTTCTTC. It codes for CASSRASWGGEQFF. V and J are TRBV27 and TRBJ2-1, with TRBD2 identical over 7 bases. Germline V gene data show CDR1 as MNHEY and CDR2 as SMNVEV (reference sequence). The CDR3 is 14 residues long. Losses at the gene ends were 6 bases for V and 9 bases for J; bases not matched to a gene: 11.

This clonotype has just a few counts. The chain recombines TRBV6-2 or TRBV6-3 with TRBJ1-1; no reliable D call. This CDR3 is 15 amino acids long. V gave up 7 bases and J gave up 4 bases, with 19 bases separating them. In germline, CDR1 is MNHEY, CDR2 SVGEGT. The CDR3 nucleotides are TGTGCCAGCAAGCCGTCACCTCAGAGGGTCACTGAAGCTTTCTTT. Residues: CASKPSPQRVTEAFF.

This clonotype turned up a few times. This CDR3 is CASSRQSYTDTQYF. CDR3 DNA: TGTGCCAGCAGCCGACAGAGCTACACAGATACGCAGTATTTT. The chain uses TRBV3-1 and TRBJ2-3; D may be TRBD1 (5 bases). CDR3 length: 14 amino acids. Germline V gives CDR1 LGHDT, CDR2 YNNKEL (reference sequence). Trimming stripped 4 bases from V and 2 bases from J, with 10 bases between.